This T cell receptor beta chain was recovered during a study of vaccination and CD4 T cells after COVID-19. Overall study: Each control was exposed to a CEFX pool, an HIV-1 Nef pool, or no peptide at all.

The study sequenced cultured CD4+ T cell DNA using the Oncomine TCR Beta short-read assay. Genomic DNA was extracted from cultured CD4+ T cells. One entry per CDR3 protein results from TCRdb running MiXCR on the PCR reads. The table has some 9,100 distinct CDR3 sequences, about 36% seen once. Documented treatment: approximately 9-day PBMC culture with coronavirus spike peptide pools or control peptides (ViraFEST assay). Gathering of the CD4+ T cells, from the unexposed donor, took place before the COVID-19 pandemic (2011-2018). After being plated at roughly 2.2 million per well, PBMCs were cultured with 9.5 to 10 IU/ml IL-2 and around 9.3 ug/ml peptide pools. A note on this clonotype: Its antigen is not identified.

This receptor was identified in a human donor in good health. Sequencing was carried out using CD4+ T cells from blood, cultured in vitro.

In nucleotides, the CDR3 is TGTGCCAGCTTAGATGAGCAAGAGACCCAGTACTTC. It codes for CASLDEQETQYF. The chain links TRBV28 to TRBJ2-5; D not certain. Germline V gene lookup returns CDR1 MDHEN and CDR2 SYDVKM. V lost 8 bases to trimming and J lost 2 bases, with 9 bases between them. The CDR3 spans 12 residues.